These T cell receptor beta chains were read from a single sample in a study of blood T cell repertoires in COVID-19. Sequenced by immunoSEQ multiplex PCR; TCRdb stores in-frame clones only, minus some. The repertoire has 150,000 to 200,000 clones, roughly 80% of them found once; the top ten carry about 5%. What was sequenced was peripheral blood. The receptor source for this set is a woman aged 25 to 45 with acute or convalescent COVID-19. Both conserved end residues are part of each CDR3. D genes are given only for firm matches. Not every row has a clone size; where given, it reads once, few, many or a size class.

d_gene	abundance	v_gene	j_gene	CDR3aa	CDR3nt
NA	NA	TRBV28	TRBJ1-2	CASSLDAGWFSGYTF	TGTGCCAGCAGTTTGGATGCAGGGTGGTTTTCTGGCTACACCTTC
NA	NA	TRBV19	TRBJ2-1	CASSIGFLDRDNEQFF	TGTGCCAGTAGTATCGGATTCCTCGACCGGGACAATGAGCAGTTCTTC
NA	few	TRBV25-1	TRBJ1-2	CASSRETDYGYTF	TGTGCCAGCAGTCGAGAGACAGACTATGGCTACACCTTC
NA	NA	TRBV5-6	TRBJ2-3	CASSLWAGTQYF	TGTGCCAGCAGCTTGTGGGCTGGTACGCAGTATTTT
NA	few	TRBV27	TRBJ1-6	CASSPPAGVYNSPLHF	TGTGCCAGCAGTCCGCCCGCCGGGGTCTATAATTCACCCCTCCACTTT
TRBD1	NA	TRBV7-2	TRBJ2-5	CASSFGTAQETQYF	TGTGCCAGCAGCTTTGGGACAGCACAAGAGACCCAGTACTTC
NA	NA	TRBV18	TRBJ1-4	CASSPGGEKLFF	TGTGCCAGCTCACCAGGGGGCGAAAAACTGTTTTTT
NA	NA	TRBV7-2	TRBJ1-3	CASSATFRGGNTIYF	TGTGCCAGCAGCGCAACCTTCAGGGGCGGAAACACCATATATTTT
NA	NA	TRBV21-1	TRBJ1-5	CASSGPGEIRKPQHF	TGTGCCAGCAGCGGGCCCGGGGAGATCAGAAAGCCCCAGCATTTT
TRBD1	NA	TRBV6-5	TRBJ1-6	CASTVGTGDNSPLHF	TGTGCCAGCACCGTAGGGACAGGGGATAATTCACCCCTCCACTTT
NA	NA	TRBV6-6	TRBJ2-7	CASSYSGYYEQYF	TGTGCCAGCAGTTACAGCGGGTACTACGAGCAGTACTTC
TRBD1	few	TRBV30	TRBJ2-1	CACADDRAYNEQFF	TGTGCCTGTGCAGACGACAGGGCTTACAATGAGCAGTTCTTC
NA	NA	TRBV7-9	TRBJ2-1	CASSLRERLYNEQFF	TGTGCCAGCAGCTTACGGGAGAGGTTATACAATGAGCAGTTCTTC
NA	NA	TRBV7-9	TRBJ1-2	CASSAINYGYTF	TGTGCCAGCAGCGCGATTAACTATGGCTACACCTTC
TRBD1	NA	TRBV7-9	TRBJ1-4	CASSLRDRGGATNEKLFF	TGTGCCAGCAGCTTACGAGACAGGGGAGGTGCAACTAATGAAAAACTGTTTTTT
TRBD2	NA	TRBV6-5	TRBJ2-1	CASNLGLAGSNEQFF	TGTGCCAGCAATCTTGGACTAGCGGGGTCTAATGAGCAGTTCTTC
NA	NA	TRBV12-3/TRBV12-4	TRBJ1-3	CATRLGGDTIYF	TGTGCCACCCGGTTGGGGGGGGACACCATATATTTT
TRBD1	NA	TRBV28	TRBJ2-2	CASSSRPWTGINTGELFF	TGTGCCAGCAGTTCCAGACCCTGGACAGGAATTAACACCGGGGAGCTGTTTTTT
TRBD2	NA	TRBV28	TRBJ2-1	CASSLNGPTGGPVRQFF	TGTGCCAGCAGTTTAAACGGTCCTACGGGAGGGCCGGTTCGACAGTTCTTC
NA	NA	TRBV5-4	TRBJ2-2	CASSRPPGGRDTGELFF	TGTGCCAGCAGCCGACCCCCGGGGGGCAGGGACACCGGGGAGCTGTTTTTT
NA	NA	TRBV5-4	TRBJ2-1	CASSLGASHISEQFF	TGTGCCAGCAGCTTGGGGGCTAGCCATATTAGTGAGCAGTTCTTC
TRBD2	NA	TRBV9	TRBJ2-1	CASSPETGTSGGTFEQFF	TGTGCCAGCAGCCCAGAAACCGGGACTAGCGGGGGGACGTTCGAGCAGTTCTTC
NA	NA	TRBV28	TRBJ1-6	CASSYYSSSYNSPLHF	TGTGCCAGCAGTTATTACAGCAGCTCCTATAATTCACCCCTCCACTTT
TRBD2	NA	TRBV6-2/TRBV6-3	TRBJ2-5	CASSYPFRLAEETQYF	TGTGCCAGCAGTTACCCGTTTCGACTAGCGGAAGAGACCCAGTACTTC
TRBD1	NA	TRBV4-3	TRBJ2-7	CASSQERVGQGAYEQYF	TGCGCCAGCAGCCAAGAGAGAGTAGGCCAGGGGGCCTACGAGCAGTACTTC
NA	NA	TRBV28	TRBJ1-5	CASSKEVPNTGSPPNQPQHF	TGTGCCAGCAGCAAAGAGGTCCCCAATACAGGATCCCCGCCAAATCAGCCCCAGCATTTT
NA	NA	TRBV6-5	TRBJ1-6	CASWTENSPLHF	TGTGCCAGCTGGACAGAGAATTCACCCCTCCACTTT
NA	NA	TRBV24-1	TRBJ1-2	CATSDFTGFGYTF	TGTGCCACCAGTGATTTTACAGGGTTTGGCTACACCTTC
NA	NA	TRBV11-2	TRBJ1-5	CASSPGGNQPQHF	TGTGCCAGCAGCCCCGGTGGCAATCAGCCCCAGCATTTT
NA	NA	TRBV29-1	TRBJ2-3	CSVARGLVTDTQYF	TGCAGCGTAGCAAGGGGATTGGTCACAGATACGCAGTATTTT
TRBD2	NA	TRBV27	TRBJ2-1	CASSFRLGSGRYNEQFF	TGTGCCAGCAGTTTCCGTTTAGGTAGCGGGAGGTACAATGAGCAGTTCTTC
TRBD1	NA	TRBV27	TRBJ2-1	CASSTRQGRDEQFF	TGTGCCAGCAGTACACGACAGGGGCGGGATGAGCAGTTCTTC
NA	NA	TRBV5-1	TRBJ1-2	CASSSTQGGNGYTF	TGCGCCAGCAGCTCGACCCAGGGAGGCAATGGCTACACCTTC
TRBD1	NA	TRBV11-2	TRBJ1-1	CASSRTGALGYTEAFF	TGTGCCAGCAGCCGGACAGGCGCACTGGGGTACACTGAAGCTTTCTTT
TRBD1	NA	TRBV7-6	TRBJ2-7	CASSSGGEQYF	TGTGCCAGCAGCTCAGGGGGCGAGCAGTACTTC
TRBD1	NA	TRBV12-3/TRBV12-4	TRBJ2-1	CASSPTGNEQFF	TGTGCCAGCAGTCCGACAGGGAATGAGCAGTTCTTC
NA	NA	TRBV5-8	TRBJ1-5	CASSSGFAPNQPQHF	TGTGCCAGCAGCTCCGGTTTTGCGCCCAATCAGCCCCAGCATTTT
NA	NA	TRBV13	TRBJ1-2	CASSLRQFPYGYTF	TGTGCCAGCAGCCTGCGACAGTTTCCCTATGGCTACACCTTC
NA	once	TRBV5-8	TRBJ2-7	CASSLGRNLNYEQYF	TGTGCCAGCAGCTTGGGCAGGAACCTCAACTACGAGCAGTACTTC
TRBD1	once	TRBV7-9	TRBJ1-2	CASSLPGQGVGGYTF	TGTGCCAGCAGCTTACCGGGACAGGGAGTAGGTGGCTACACCTTC
TRBD1	NA	TRBV5-4	TRBJ2-5	CASSQKRQGVTSAQYF	TGTGCCAGCAGCCAAAAGCGACAGGGCGTTACGTCGGCCCAGTACTTC
TRBD2	NA	TRBV2	TRBJ2-3	CASSEAGGLAVSTDTQYF	TGTGCCAGCAGTGAAGCGGGGGGACTAGCGGTCAGCACAGATACGCAGTATTTT
NA	NA	TRBV2	TRBJ1-5	CATRGGMGSNQPQHF	TGTGCCACCAGGGGAGGGATGGGGAGCAATCAGCCCCAGCATTTT
NA	many	TRBV7-2	TRBJ1-2	CASSPTGRYGYTF	TGTGCCAGCAGCCCCACAGGGCGCTATGGCTACACCTTC
TRBD2	NA	TRBV9	TRBJ2-1	CASSSSRLAGGVKQFF	TGTGCCAGCAGCAGTAGTCGACTAGCGGGAGGTGTTAAGCAGTTCTTC
NA	few	TRBV7-5	TRBJ2-1	CVRSLYSGFGSYNEQFF	TGTGTCAGAAGCTTGTATTCGGGGTTCGGCTCCTACAATGAGCAGTTCTTC
TRBD1	NA	TRBV7-2	TRBJ1-2	CASSLPGQGRYGYTF	TGTGCCAGCAGCTTACCGGGACAGGGTCGGTATGGCTACACCTTC
TRBD1	NA	TRBV19	TRBJ1-2	CASSVRGRNYGYTF	TGTGCCAGTAGTGTCAGGGGGCGCAACTATGGCTACACCTTC
TRBD2	NA	TRBV30	TRBJ2-7	CAWSVGRGLLHEQYF	TGTGCCTGGAGTGTAGGGAGGGGCCTACTACACGAGCAGTACTTC
TRBD1	NA	TRBV27	TRBJ2-2	CASSFLTGGTGELFF	TGTGCCAGCAGTTTCTTGACAGGGGGCACCGGGGAGCTGTTTTTT
TRBD1	NA	TRBV24-1	TRBJ1-1	CATRQGDSDTEAFF	TGTGCCACGCGACAGGGGGATTCGGACACTGAAGCTTTCTTT
TRBD1	NA	TRBV19	TRBJ2-7	CASTRQGSYEQYF	TGTGCCAGTACTCGACAGGGGTCCTACGAGCAGTACTTC
NA	NA	TRBV7-2	TRBJ1-1	CASSLHPGNTEAFF	TGTGCCAGCAGCTTACACCCAGGGAACACTGAAGCTTTCTTT
NA	NA	TRBV19	TRBJ2-1	CASTPVLDPYNEQFF	TGTGCCAGTACCCCGGTCCTAGATCCGTACAATGAGCAGTTCTTC
TRBD1	NA	TRBV11-2	TRBJ1-2	CASSLAGSGGRYGYTF	TGTGCCAGCAGCTTAGCCGGGTCAGGGGGCCGGTATGGCTACACCTTC